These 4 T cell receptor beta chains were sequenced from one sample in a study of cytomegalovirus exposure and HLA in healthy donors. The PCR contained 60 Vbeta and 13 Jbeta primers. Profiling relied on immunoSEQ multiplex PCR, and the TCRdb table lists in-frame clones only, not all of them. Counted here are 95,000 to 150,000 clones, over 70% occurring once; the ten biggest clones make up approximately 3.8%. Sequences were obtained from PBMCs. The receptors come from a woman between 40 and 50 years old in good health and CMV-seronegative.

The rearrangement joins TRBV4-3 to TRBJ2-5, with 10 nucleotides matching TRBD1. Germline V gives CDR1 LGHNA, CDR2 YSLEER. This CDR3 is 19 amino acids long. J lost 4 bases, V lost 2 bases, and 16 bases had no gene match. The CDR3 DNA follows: TGCGCCAGCAGCCAAAACCGGGACAGGGGAAGGGTTATCCCAGAGACCCAGTACTTC. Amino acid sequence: CASSQNRDRGRVIPETQYF.

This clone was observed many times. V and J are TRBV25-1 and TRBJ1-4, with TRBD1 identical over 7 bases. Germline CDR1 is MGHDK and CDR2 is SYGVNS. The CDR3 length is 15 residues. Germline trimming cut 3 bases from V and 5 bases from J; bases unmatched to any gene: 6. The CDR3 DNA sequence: TGTGCCAGCAGTGAGTCGACAGGGAAAAATGAAAAACTGTTTTTT. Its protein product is CASSESTGKNEKLFF.

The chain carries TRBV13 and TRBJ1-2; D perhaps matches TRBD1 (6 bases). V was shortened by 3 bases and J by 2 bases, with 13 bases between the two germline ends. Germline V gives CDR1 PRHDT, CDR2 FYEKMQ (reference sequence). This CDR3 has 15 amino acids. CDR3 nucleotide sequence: TGTGCCAGCAGCTTCCGGACAGATCCCAACTATGGCTACACCTTC. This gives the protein CASSFRTDPNYGYTF.

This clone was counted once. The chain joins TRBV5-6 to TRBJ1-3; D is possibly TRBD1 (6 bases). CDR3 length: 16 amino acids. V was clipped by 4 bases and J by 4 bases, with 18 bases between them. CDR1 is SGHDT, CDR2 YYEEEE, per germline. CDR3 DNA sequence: TGTGCCAGCAGCGGAGGACAGCTAAAGGGCGGAAACACCATATATTTT. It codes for CASSGGQLKGGNTIYF.